Below are 8 T cell receptor beta chains sequenced from a single sample in a study of regulatory T cells in long-lasting Graves disease. The time point: newly diagnosed GD, antithyroid drugs for less than 3 months. The TCR library was prepared using RNA isolated from PBMCs. Assembly of TCR beta libraries relied on iRepertoire HTBI primers together with Arm-PCR of CDR3 regions. TCRdb re-analysed the multiplex PCR reads in MiXCR, keeping a single row per CDR3 protein. The data show 400,000 to 500,000 distinct CDR3 sequences, 14% to 15% seen once. The same data also contributed to another study, on T cells in Graves' hyperthyroidism and ophthalmopathy.

Specimen: peripheral blood mononuclear cells (PBMCs), collected at new diagnosis, from a patient treated with antithyroid drugs. These receptors all come from a woman in her twenties or thirties with Graves disease.

The table lists this clonotype with many counts. The gene calls are TRBV15 and TRBJ2-3; 7 positions match TRBD2. Germline CDR1 and CDR2: LNHNV and YYDKDF (reference sequence). The trim removed 5 bases at V and 3 bases at J, leaving 5 bases unmatched. This CDR3 has 14 amino acids. As DNA, the CDR3 is TGTGCCACCAGCCCGGAAGCGGGAACAGATACGCAGTATTTT. Its translation is CATSPEAGTDTQYF.

This clonotype was seen repeatedly, ten times or more. The J gene is TRBJ2-1, the V gene TRBV9; 9 bases match TRBD2. V shed 3 bases and J 5 bases; nucleotides not matched to a gene: 6. The CDR3 spans 15 residues. Germline CDR1 reads SGDLS; CDR2 reads YYNGEE. The CDR3 coding sequence is TGTGCCAGCAGCGCGACTAGCGGATTTGACAATGAGCAGTTCTTC. This encodes CASSATSGFDNEQFF.

With respect to this clonotype: A single base separates this from a much larger clone, so it may be a read error. J is TRBJ2-7 and V is TRBV2, with TRBD1 matching over 7 bases. Unmatched junction bases numbered 6, after V lost 4 bases and J lost 3 bases. This CDR3 contains 14 residues. Germline V lookup: CDR1 SNHLY, CDR2 FYNNEI. The CDR3 is CASSGQGSGYEQYF. The CDR3 DNA is TGTGCCAGCAGTGGACAGGGCTCTGGCTACGAGCAGTACTTC.

This clonotype was observed at least ten times. The gene calls are TRBV7-2 and TRBJ2-7; D remains unclear. V shed 6 bases and J shed 2 bases, with 17 bases lying between them. Germline V gene data show CDR1 as SGHTA and CDR2 as FQGNSA. The CDR3 totals 15 residues. In DNA form, the CDR3 reads TGTGCCAGCAGTCCTTTGCGTAGGTCCACCTACGAGCAGTACTTC. The encoded protein is CASSPLRRSTYEQYF.

Many counts were recorded for this clonotype. The rearrangement uses TRBV2 and TRBJ2-2; D not certain. Germline V gene lookup returns CDR1 SNHLY and CDR2 FYNNEI. There are 13 residues in the CDR3. V lost 6 bases and J 4 bases, leaving 9 bases between the germline ends. The CDR3, as DNA: TGTGCCAGCAGAGTACGTGGCACCGGGGAGCTGTTTTTT. This encodes CASRVRGTGELFF.

Worth noting for this clonotype: Since no conserved phenylalanine or tryptophan closes the CDR3, a read error is the likely cause. This chain connects TRBV9 to TRBJ1-1; TRBD1 might be the D (6 bases). V lost 0 bases to trimming and J lost 5 bases, with 14 bases between them. Looked up from germline, CDR1 is SGDLS and CDR2 is YYNGEE. The CDR3 is 15 amino acids. The CDR3 nucleotides are TGTGCCAGCAGCGTAGGTTGGGGGCTAAATACTGAAGCTTTCCTT. Its translation is CASSVGWGLNTEAFL.

At least ten counts were recorded for this clonotype. CDR3 sequence: CASSLSGAQETQYF. DNA of the CDR3: TGTGCCAGCAGCTTAAGCGGGGCCCAAGAGACCCAGTACTTC. The chain employs TRBV7-3 and TRBJ2-5; tentative D call: TRBD2 (6 bases). This CDR3 region has 14 residues. V lost 1 base to trimming and J lost 1 base, with 7 bases between them. Germline V CDR1 and CDR2: SGHTA, FQGTGA.

The chain uses TRBV4-1 and TRBJ1-1; D might be TRBD1 (5 bases). The CDR3 has 14 residues. V was cut by 4 bases and J by 2 bases, with 11 bases left in between. The germline gives CDR1 MGHRA, CDR2 YSYEKL. CDR3: CASSLTDSNTEAFF. CDR3 nucleotide sequence: TGCGCCAGCAGCCTGACAGATTCTAACACTGAAGCTTTCTTT.